One sample yielded the 18 T cell receptor beta chains listed below, sequenced in a study. In TCRdb, the RT-PCR reads were re-called with MiXCR into one record per CDR3 protein. This table holds approximately 720,000 distinct CDR3 sequences, over 12% found once. The sequencing input was memory CD4+ T cells from blood. These TCRs come from a female donor in good health, serving as a healthy control.

DNA of the CDR3: TGTGCCAGCAGTCCACCGACAGGAATAAACACTGAAGCTTTCTTT. It translates to CASSPPTGINTEAFF. V is TRBV6-2 or TRBV6-3 and J is TRBJ1-1, with D perhaps TRBD1 (6 bases). Germline V gene lookup returns CDR1 MNHEY and CDR2 SVGEGT. The CDR3 loop spans 15 amino acids. With 5 bases removed from V and 2 bases from J, the gap between germline ends came to 15 bases.

This clonotype has more than one count but fewer than ten. V gene TRBV10-3 combines with J gene TRBJ2-7, with a weak D call TRBD1 (7 bases). This CDR3 region has 14 residues. V lost 7 bases to trimming and J lost 3 bases, with 16 bases between them. CDR1 ENHRY and CDR2 SYGVKD come from the germline V gene. This chain's CDR3 is CAITRGAGGYEQYF. The CDR3, as DNA: TGTGCCATCACTAGGGGGGCAGGGGGCTACGAGCAGTACTTC.

This clonotype was recorded a few times. The rearrangement uses TRBV21-1 and TRBJ1-1. TRBV21-1 is a pseudogene locus. This CDR3 contains 14 residues. In nucleotides, the CDR3 is TGTGCCAGCAGCAAGTTTTCGGGTAACACTGAAGCTTTCTTT. Amino acid sequence: CASSKFSGNTEAFF.

This clonotype has a handful of counts. The CDR3 loop reads CASTGVSTSGNTIYF. The CDR3 bases are TGTGCCAGCACCGGGGTTTCCACCTCTGGAAACACCATATATTTT. The chain couples TRBV12-3 or TRBV12-4 to TRBJ1-3; no firm D call. The germline V and J ends were trimmed by 7 bases and 0 bases, with 13 bases remaining between them. This CDR3 is 15 amino acids long.

J is TRBJ2-4 and V is TRBV7-2, with TRBD2 matching over 7 bases. This CDR3 has 18 residues. Germline CDR1 SGHTA, CDR2 FQGNSA. The V and J ends lost 5 bases and 2 bases, in that order; junction bases with no gene match: 15. The CDR3 loop reads CASSPVSGLVLTKNIQYF. CDR3 DNA: TGTGCCAGCAGCCCCGTTTCTGGACTAGTATTAACCAAAAACATTCAGTACTTC.

This clonotype was observed many times. V and J are TRBV9 and TRBJ2-3; the D is unclear. Germline assignment: CDR1 SGDLS and CDR2 YYNGEE. This CDR3 is 13 amino acids long. Trimming left V 4 bases short and J 2 bases short, with 8 bases between. CDR3 nucleotide sequence: TGTGCCAGCAGCTCGCTCCTCACAGATACGCAGTATTTT. As protein: CASSSLLTDTQYF.

The chain carries TRBV18 and TRBJ2-2, with 10 nucleotides matching TRBD2. CDR1 and CDR2 from the germline V gene are KGHSH and LQKENI. This CDR3 has 16 residues. Trimming cost V 3 bases and J 4 bases; bases outside gene matches: 5. The CDR3 region has the DNA TGTGCCAGCTCACCGCTAGCGGGAGAGGCCACCGGGGAGCTGTTTTTT. Its protein is CASSPLAGEATGELFF.

A few counts support this clonotype. The chain links TRBV12-3 or TRBV12-4 to TRBJ2-7; 8 bases line up with TRBD2. Trimming took 7 bases from V and 1 from J; bases not matched to a gene: 15. CDR3 length equals 17 residues. CDR3 coding DNA: TGTGCCAGCACCCTATGGGATAGCGGGACACCTTCCTACGAGCAGTACTTC. Encoded protein: CASTLWDSGTPSYEQYF.

The chain has TRBV28 and TRBJ2-5, with D unresolved. The CDR3 sequence is 12 residues long. Looked up from germline, CDR1 is MDHEN and CDR2 is SYDVKM. Trimming removed 8 bases from V and 1 base from J, with 8 bases in between. The CDR3 sequence: CASALSQETQYF. CDR3 bases: TGTGCCAGCGCCCTTAGCCAAGAGACCCAGTACTTC.

The chain recombines TRBV6-1 with TRBJ2-3, with D unclear. The length of the CDR3 is 15 residues. Between the trimmed V and J ends, which lost 3 bases and 6 bases, there was a span of 16 bases. Germline lookup yields CDR1 MNHNS and CDR2 SASEGT. The CDR3, as DNA: TGTGCCAGCAGTGATATGGCTGCTCCCGGGGATACGCAGTATTTT. Amino acid sequence: CASSDMAAPGDTQYF.

This clonotype showed up just a few times. The chain joins TRBV6-5 to TRBJ2-5, with a possible D match to TRBD1 (6 bases). CDR1 is MNHEY and CDR2 is SVGAGI in the germline V gene. Trimming removed 0 bases at V and 2 bases at J, with 13 bases between. The CDR3 length is 16 residues. The DNA for the CDR3 is TGTGCCAGCAGTTACTCGCCCCCGACAGGTCAAGAGACCCAGTACTTC. Protein sequence: CASSYSPPTGQETQYF.

This clonotype occurred a few times. The chain joins TRBV7-2 to TRBJ2-1, with TRBD2 as a possible D gene (5 bases). Trimming shortened V by 1 base and J by 0 bases, and 10 bases separated the two germline ends. The CDR3 spans 16 residues. Germline CDR1 SGHTA, CDR2 FQGNSA. CDR3 sequence (DNA): TGTGCCAGCAGCTTAGTAGCGACCAGCTCCTACAATGAGCAGTTCTTC. This encodes CASSLVATSSYNEQFF. The full variable domain, completed using reference TRBV7-2 and TRBJ2-1, is GAGVSQSPSNKVTEKGKDVELRCDPISGHTALYWYRQSLGQGLEFLIYFQGNSAPDKSGLPSDRFSAERTGGSVSTLTIQRTQQEDSAVYLCASSLVATSSYNEQFFGPGTRLTVL.

This clonotype occurred many times. The chain recombines TRBV20-1 with TRBJ2-7; TRBD2 aligns across 7 bases. Trimming took 3 bases from V and 0 from J; bases not matched to a gene: 11. The CDR3 is made up of 16 amino acids. Germline CDR1 and CDR2: DFQATT and SNEGSKA (reference sequence). The CDR3 coding sequence is TGCAGTGCTAGCCGCCGGCAGCTAGCGGCCTCCTACGAGCAGTACTTC. Translation gives CSASRRQLAASYEQYF.

There are a few counts of this clonotype. This rearrangement joins TRBV18 to TRBJ2-3; 12 bases fit TRBD2. V lost 1 base and J lost 4; bases outside the gene matches: 6. The CDR3 runs 17 residues. Germline V gives CDR1 KGHSH, CDR2 LQKENI. CDR3 DNA: TGTGCCAGCTCACCACGACTAGCGGGAGTGGGGCCAGATACGCAGTATTTT. As protein: CASSPRLAGVGPDTQYF.

The chain combines TRBV5-6 with TRBJ1-4; a possible D gene is TRBD1 (6 bases). Germline lookup yields CDR1 SGHDT and CDR2 YYEEEE. The length of the CDR3 is 17 residues. With 4 bases removed from V and 0 bases from J, the gap between germline ends came to 16 bases. The CDR3 loop reads CASSPGQFLATNEKLFF. The CDR3 DNA follows: TGTGCCAGCAGCCCCGGACAGTTCTTAGCAACTAATGAAAAACTGTTTTTT. Full variable domain (rest looked up from reference TRBV5-6 and TRBJ1-4): DAGVTQSPTHLIKTRGQQVTLRCSPKSGHDTVSWYQQALGQGPQFIFQYYEEEERQRGNFPDRFSGHQFPNYSSELNVNALLLGDSALYLCASSPGQFLATNEKLFFGSGTQLSVL.

Many counts were recorded for this clonotype. The CDR3 region has the DNA TGTGCCAGCAGCGTGGCGGGAGGGTATACTAGCACAGATACGCAGTATTTT. Translation gives CASSVAGGYTSTDTQYF. The V and J genes are TRBV9 and TRBJ2-3; 9 nucleotides line up with TRBD2. CDR1 is SGDLS, CDR2 YYNGEE, per germline. CDR3 length equals 17 residues. V gave up 2 bases and J gave up 0 bases; unmatched junction bases: 7.

The genes are TRBV6-2 or TRBV6-3 and TRBJ1-2; TRBD1 agrees at 7 bases. Germline assignment: CDR1 MNHEY and CDR2 SVGEGT. V was clipped by 6 bases and J by 0 bases; unmatched bases: 1. The CDR3 has 13 amino acids. The CDR3 DNA is TGTGCCAGCAGGGACAGGACTAACTATGGCTACACCTTC. Its translation: CASRDRTNYGYTF.

The V and J genes are TRBV3-1 and TRBJ1-2; D is undetermined. V was clipped by 1 base and J by 4 bases, with 13 bases between them. CDR1 and CDR2 from the germline V gene are LGHDT and YNNKEL (reference sequence). The CDR3 runs 15 residues. CDR3 sequence reads: CASSQGAAASYGYTF. The DNA for the CDR3 is TGTGCCAGCAGCCAAGGGGCCGCTGCTTCCTATGGCTACACCTTC.